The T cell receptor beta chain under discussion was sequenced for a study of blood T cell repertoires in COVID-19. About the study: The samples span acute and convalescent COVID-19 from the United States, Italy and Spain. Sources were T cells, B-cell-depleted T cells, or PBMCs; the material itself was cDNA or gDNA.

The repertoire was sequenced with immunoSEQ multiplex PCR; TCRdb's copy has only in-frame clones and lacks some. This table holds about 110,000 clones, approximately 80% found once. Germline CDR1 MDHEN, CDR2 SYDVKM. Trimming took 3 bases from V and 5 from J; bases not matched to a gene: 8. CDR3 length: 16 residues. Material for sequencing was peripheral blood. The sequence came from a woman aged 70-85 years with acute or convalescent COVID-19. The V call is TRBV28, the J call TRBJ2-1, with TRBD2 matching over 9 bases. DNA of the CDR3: TGTGCCAGCAGTTTTCTAGCTAGCGGGACTAACAATGAGCAGTTCTTC. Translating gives CASSFLASGTNNEQFF. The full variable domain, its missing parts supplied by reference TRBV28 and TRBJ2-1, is DVKVTQSSRYLVKRTGEKVFLECVQDMDHENMFWYRQDPGLGLRLIYFSYDVKMKEKGDIPEGYSVSREKKERFSLILESASTNQTSMYLCASSFLASGTNNEQFFGPGTRLTVL.